This TCR beta chain is drawn from a study of T cell responses to AZD1222 COVID-19 vaccine. Data came from immunoSEQ multiplex PCR; TCRdb stores just in-frame clones and leaves some out. The data show about 150,000 clones, more than 85% seen once. A single count supports this clone. Sequenced material: peripheral blood, taken 28 days after the second AZD1222 dose. This receptor was obtained from an adult who received the AZD1222 COVID-19 vaccine.

CDR3 DNA: TGCGCCAGCAGCCAGGCAATCGGACAGGGAGATCAGCCCCAGCATTTT. Its protein product is CASSQAIGQGDQPQHF. The chain couples TRBV4-3 to TRBJ1-5; 8 positions agree with TRBD1. The CDR3 consists of 16 residues. The V gene's germline CDR1 is LGHNA and CDR2 YSLEER. V was clipped by 3 bases and J by 5 bases; unmatched bases: 9.